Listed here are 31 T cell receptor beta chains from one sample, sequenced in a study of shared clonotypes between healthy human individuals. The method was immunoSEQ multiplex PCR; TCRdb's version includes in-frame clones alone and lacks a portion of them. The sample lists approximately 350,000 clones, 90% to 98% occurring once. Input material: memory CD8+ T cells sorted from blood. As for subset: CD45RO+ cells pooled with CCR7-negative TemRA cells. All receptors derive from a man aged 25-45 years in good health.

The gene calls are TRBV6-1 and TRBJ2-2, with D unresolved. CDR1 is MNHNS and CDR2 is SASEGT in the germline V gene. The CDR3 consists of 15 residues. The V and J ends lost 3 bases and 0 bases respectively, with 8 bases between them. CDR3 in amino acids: CASSELAANTGELFF. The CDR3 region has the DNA TGTGCCAGCAGTGAGTTGGCGGCGAACACCGGGGAGCTGTTTTTT.

In DNA form, the CDR3 reads TGTGCCAGCAGCCCGGGACCGCTAAACACAGATACGCAGTATTTT. Translation: CASSPGPLNTDTQYF. This chain joins TRBV7-6 and TRBJ2-3; the D gene could be TRBD1 or TRBD2 (5 bases each). CDR1 is SGHVS, CDR2 FNYEAQ, per germline. The CDR3 loop spans 15 amino acids. The V end lost 5 bases, the J end lost 2 bases, and 14 bases lay between the germline ends.

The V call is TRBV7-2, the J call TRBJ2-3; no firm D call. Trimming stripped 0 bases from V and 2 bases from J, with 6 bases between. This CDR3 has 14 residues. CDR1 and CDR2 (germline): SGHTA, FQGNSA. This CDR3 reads CASSLAADTDTQYF. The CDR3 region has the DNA TGTGCCAGCAGCTTAGCTGCGGACACAGATACGCAGTATTTT.

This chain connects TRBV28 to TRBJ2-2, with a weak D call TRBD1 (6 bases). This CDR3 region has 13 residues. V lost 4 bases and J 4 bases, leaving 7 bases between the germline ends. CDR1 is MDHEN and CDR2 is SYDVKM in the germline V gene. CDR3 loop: CASSYRATGELFF. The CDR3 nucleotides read TGTGCCAGCAGTTACAGGGCCACCGGGGAGCTGTTTTTT.

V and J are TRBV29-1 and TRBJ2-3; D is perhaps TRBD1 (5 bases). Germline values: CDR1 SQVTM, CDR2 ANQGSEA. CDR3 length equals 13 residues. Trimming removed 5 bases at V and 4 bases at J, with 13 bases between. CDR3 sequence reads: CSVRGRQSDTQYF. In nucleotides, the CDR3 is TGCAGCGTTAGAGGACGACAGTCAGATACGCAGTATTTT.

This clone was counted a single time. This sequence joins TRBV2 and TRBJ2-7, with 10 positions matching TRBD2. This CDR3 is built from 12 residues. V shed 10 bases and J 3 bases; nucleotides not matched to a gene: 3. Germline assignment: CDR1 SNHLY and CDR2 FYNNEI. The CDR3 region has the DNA TGTGCCACGAGGACTAGCGGCTACGAGCAGTACTTC. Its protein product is CATRTSGYEQYF.

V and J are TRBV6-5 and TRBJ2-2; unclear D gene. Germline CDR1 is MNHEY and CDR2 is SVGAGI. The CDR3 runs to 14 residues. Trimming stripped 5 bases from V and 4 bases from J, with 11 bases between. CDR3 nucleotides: TGTGCCAGCAGTAGGCCCTCACGCACCGGGGAGCTGTTTTTT. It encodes CASSRPSRTGELFF.

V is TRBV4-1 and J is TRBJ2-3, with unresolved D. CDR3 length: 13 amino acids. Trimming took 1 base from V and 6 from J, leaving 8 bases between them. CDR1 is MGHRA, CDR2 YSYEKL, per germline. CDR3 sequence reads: CASSQVIVDTQYF. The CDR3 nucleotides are TGCGCCAGCAGCCAAGTTATCGTCGATACGCAGTATTTT.

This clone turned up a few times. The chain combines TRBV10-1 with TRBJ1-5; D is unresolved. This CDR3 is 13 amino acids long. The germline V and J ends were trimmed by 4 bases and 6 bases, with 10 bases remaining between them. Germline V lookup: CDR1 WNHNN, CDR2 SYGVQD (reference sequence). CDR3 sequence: CASSGGGSQPQHF. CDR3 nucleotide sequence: TGCGCCAGCAGTGGGGGAGGGAGTCAGCCCCAGCATTTT.

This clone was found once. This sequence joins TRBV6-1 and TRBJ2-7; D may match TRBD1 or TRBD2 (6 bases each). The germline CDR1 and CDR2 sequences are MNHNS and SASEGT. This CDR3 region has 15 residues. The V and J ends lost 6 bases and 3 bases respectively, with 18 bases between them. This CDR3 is CASRRGERPHYEQYF. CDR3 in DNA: TGTGCCAGCAGGAGGGGGGAACGACCACACTACGAGCAGTACTTC.

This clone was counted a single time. The DNA for the CDR3 is TGCGCCAGCAGCTTGCTTCCGGTGAACACTGAAGCTTTCTTT. Translation gives CASSLLPVNTEAFF. The chain is built from TRBV5-1 and TRBJ1-1; D is undetermined. The germline gives CDR1 SGHRS, CDR2 YFSETQ. The CDR3 totals 14 residues. V dropped 1 base and J dropped 0 bases, with 7 bases sitting between them.

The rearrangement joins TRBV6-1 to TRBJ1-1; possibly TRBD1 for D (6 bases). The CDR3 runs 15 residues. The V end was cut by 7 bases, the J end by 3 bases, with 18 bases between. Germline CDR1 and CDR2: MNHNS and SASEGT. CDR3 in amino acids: CASTYREVGYTEAFF. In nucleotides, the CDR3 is TGTGCCAGCACCTACAGGGAGGTAGGGTACACTGAAGCTTTCTTT.

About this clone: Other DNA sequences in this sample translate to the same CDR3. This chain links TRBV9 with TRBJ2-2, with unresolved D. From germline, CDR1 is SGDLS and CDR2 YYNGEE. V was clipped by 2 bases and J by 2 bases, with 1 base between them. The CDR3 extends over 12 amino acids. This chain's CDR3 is CASSVNTGELFF. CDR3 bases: TGTGCCAGCAGCGTTAACACCGGGGAGCTGTTTTTT.

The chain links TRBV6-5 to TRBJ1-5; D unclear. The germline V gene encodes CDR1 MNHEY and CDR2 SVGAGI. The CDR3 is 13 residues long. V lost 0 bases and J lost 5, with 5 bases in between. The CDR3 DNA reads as TGTGCCAGCAGTTACTCGGTCGATCAGCCCCAGCATTTT. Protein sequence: CASSYSVDQPQHF.

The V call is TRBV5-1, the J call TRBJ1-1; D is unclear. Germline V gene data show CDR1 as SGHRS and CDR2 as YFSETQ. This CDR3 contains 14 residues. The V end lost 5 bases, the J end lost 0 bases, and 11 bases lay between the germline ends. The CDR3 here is CASSSGYMNTEAFF. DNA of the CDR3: TGCGCCAGCAGTTCGGGGTACATGAACACTGAAGCTTTCTTT.

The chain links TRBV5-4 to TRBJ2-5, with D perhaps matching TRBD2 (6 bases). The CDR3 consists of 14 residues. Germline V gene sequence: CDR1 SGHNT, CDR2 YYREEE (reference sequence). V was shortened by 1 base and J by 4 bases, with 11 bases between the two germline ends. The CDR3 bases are TGTGCCAGCAGCTTGTTGGGAGGCAGAGAGACCCAGTACTTC. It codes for CASSLLGGRETQYF.

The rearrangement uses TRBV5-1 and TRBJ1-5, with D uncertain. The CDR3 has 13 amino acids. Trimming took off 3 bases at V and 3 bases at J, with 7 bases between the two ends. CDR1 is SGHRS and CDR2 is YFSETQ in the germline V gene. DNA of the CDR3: TGCGCCAGCAGCTACGGGGACAATCAGCCCCAGCATTTT. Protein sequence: CASSYGDNQPQHF.

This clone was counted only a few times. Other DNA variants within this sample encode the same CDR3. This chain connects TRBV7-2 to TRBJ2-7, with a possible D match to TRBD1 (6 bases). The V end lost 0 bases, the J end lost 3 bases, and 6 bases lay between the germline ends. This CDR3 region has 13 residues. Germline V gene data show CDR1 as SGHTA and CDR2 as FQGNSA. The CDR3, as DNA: TGTGCCAGCAGCTTAGCAGGGGGCTACGAGCAGTACTTC. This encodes CASSLAGGYEQYF.

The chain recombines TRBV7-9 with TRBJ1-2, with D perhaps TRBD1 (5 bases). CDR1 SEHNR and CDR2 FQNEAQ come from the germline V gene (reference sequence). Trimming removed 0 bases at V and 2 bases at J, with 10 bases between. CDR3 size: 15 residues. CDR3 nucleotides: TGTGCCAGCAGCTTAGCACAGGCCGGGAACTATGGCTACACCTTC. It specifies CASSLAQAGNYGYTF.

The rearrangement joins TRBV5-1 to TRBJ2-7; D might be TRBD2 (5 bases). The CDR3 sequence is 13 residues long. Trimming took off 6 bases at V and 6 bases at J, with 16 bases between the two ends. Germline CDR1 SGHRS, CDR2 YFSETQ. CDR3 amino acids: CASTLGSLSEQYF. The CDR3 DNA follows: TGCGCCAGCACACTAGGGTCTTTGTCCGAGCAGTACTTC.

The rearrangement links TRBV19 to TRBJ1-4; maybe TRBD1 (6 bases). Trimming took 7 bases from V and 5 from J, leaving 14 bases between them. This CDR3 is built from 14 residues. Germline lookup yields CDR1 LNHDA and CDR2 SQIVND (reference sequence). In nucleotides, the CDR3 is TGTGCCAGTAAGATCACAGGGCTCAATGAAAAACTGTTTTTT. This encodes CASKITGLNEKLFF.

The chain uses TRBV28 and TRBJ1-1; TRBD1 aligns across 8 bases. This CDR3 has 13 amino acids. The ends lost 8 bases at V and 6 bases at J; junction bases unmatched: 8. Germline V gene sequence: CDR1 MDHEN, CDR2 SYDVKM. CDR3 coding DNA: TGTGCCAGCGGCGGACAGGGCCCCCCTGAAGCTTTCTTT. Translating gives CASGGQGPPEAFF.

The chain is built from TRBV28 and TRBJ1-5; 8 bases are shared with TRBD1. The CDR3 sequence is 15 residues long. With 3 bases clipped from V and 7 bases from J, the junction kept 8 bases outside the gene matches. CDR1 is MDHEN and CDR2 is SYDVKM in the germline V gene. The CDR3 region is CASSFSGQGKQPQHF. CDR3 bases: TGTGCCAGCAGTTTTAGCGGACAGGGAAAGCAGCCCCAGCATTTT.

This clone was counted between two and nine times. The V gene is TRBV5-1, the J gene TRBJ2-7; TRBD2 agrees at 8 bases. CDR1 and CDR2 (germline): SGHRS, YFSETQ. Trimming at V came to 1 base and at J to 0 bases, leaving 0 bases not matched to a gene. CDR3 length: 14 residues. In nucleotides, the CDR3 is TGCGCCAGCAGCTTGCTAGCGGGCTCCTACGAGCAGTACTTC. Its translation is CASSLLAGSYEQYF.

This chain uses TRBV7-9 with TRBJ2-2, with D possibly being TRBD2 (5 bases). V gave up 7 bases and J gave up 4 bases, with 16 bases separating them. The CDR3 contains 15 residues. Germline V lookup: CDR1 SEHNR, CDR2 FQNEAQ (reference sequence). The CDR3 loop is CASIGENPTTGELFF. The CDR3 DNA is TGTGCCAGCATCGGGGAGAATCCTACCACCGGGGAGCTGTTTTTT.

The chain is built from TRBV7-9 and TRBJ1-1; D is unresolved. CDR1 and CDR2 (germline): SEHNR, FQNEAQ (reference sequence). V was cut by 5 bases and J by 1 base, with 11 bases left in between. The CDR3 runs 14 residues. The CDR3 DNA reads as TGTGCCAGCAGCCCCACGGGCGGGAACACTGAAGCTTTCTTT. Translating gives CASSPTGGNTEAFF.

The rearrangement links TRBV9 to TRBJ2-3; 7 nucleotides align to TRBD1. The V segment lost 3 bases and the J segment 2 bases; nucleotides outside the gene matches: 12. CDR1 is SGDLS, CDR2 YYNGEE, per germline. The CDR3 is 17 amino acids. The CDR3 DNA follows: TGTGCCAGCAGCGACCCAGAGAGGGGGACAGCCACAGATACGCAGTATTTT. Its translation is CASSDPERGTATDTQYF.

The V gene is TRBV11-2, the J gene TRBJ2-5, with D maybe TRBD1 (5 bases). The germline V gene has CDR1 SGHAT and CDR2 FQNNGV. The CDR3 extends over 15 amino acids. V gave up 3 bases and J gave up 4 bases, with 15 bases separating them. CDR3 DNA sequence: TGTGCCAGCAGCTTTTCGTCTCGTAGGGGAGAGACCCAGTACTTC. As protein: CASSFSSRRGETQYF.

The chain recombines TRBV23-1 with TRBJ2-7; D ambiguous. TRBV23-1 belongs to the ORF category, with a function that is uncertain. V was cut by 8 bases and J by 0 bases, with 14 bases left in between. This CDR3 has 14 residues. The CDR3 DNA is TGCGCCAGCGTGAAATTGGACCCCTCCTACGAGCAGTACTTC. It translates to CASVKLDPSYEQYF.

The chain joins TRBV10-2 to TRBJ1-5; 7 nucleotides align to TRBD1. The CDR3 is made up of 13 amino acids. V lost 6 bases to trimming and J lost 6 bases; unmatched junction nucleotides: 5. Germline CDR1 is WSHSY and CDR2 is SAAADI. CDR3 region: CASSPGTAQPQHF. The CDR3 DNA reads TGCGCCAGCAGCCCCGGGACAGCTCAGCCCCAGCATTTT.

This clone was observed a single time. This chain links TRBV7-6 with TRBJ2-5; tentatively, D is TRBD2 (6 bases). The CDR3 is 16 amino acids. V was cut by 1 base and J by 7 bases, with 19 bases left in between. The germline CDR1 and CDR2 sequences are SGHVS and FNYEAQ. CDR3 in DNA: TGTGCCAGCAGCTTAGTTCTGGGTTACGGGGAGGTGACCCAGTACTTC. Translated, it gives CASSLVLGYGEVTQYF.